The 8 T cell receptor beta chains given below trace back to one sample, sequenced in a study of T-cell reconstitution after alpha-beta-depleted transplantation in children. During its preparation, the TCRbeta library received unique molecular identifiers. MiXCR, run by TCRdb on the PCR reads, gives a single entry per CDR3 protein. This table holds 200,000 or so distinct CDR3 sequences, 5% to 7.5% found once. The source material was PBMCs, sampled before TCRalphabeta/CD19-depleted stem cell transplant. The receptor source for this set is a girl less than two years old with combined immunodeficiency, due to receive a stem cell transplant.

This clonotype was seen at least ten times. The chain links TRBV12-3 or TRBV12-4 to TRBJ2-3; 11 bases align to TRBD2. After removal of 6 bases from V and 2 bases from J, the junction contained 4 bases not matched to a gene. This CDR3 is built from 15 residues. DNA of the CDR3: TGTGCCAGCAGCCCGGGACTAGCGGACACAGATACGCAGTATTTT. Its translation is CASSPGLADTDTQYF.

This clonotype has a count of ten or more. Here the CDR3 reads CASSRTGVAYEQYF. As DNA, the CDR3 is TGTGCCAGCAGTCGGACAGGGGTTGCCTACGAGCAGTACTTC. This chain joins TRBV12-3 or TRBV12-4 and TRBJ2-7; 9 nucleotides match TRBD1. J was trimmed by 2 bases and V by 5 bases; bases with no gene match: 4. The CDR3 runs to 14 residues.

This clonotype has ten or more counts. The chain joins TRBV29-1 to TRBJ2-1; D gene unclear. The ends were cut back, 3 bases at V and 5 bases at J, with 8 bases in the middle. Germline CDR1 and CDR2: SQVTM and ANQGSEA. The CDR3 is made up of 12 amino acids. As DNA, the CDR3 is TGCAGCGTTGACAGGTTCCACAATGAGCAGTTCTTC. It codes for CSVDRFHNEQFF.

In its sample, this clonotype was seen many times. The chain couples TRBV7-9 to TRBJ2-2; D unclear. CDR3 length: 15 amino acids. Trimming left V 1 base short and J 7 bases short, with 13 bases between. Per the germline V gene, CDR1 is SEHNR and CDR2 is FQNEAQ (reference sequence). The CDR3 loop reads CASSLVTGQGGELFF. Written as DNA, the CDR3 is TGTGCCAGCAGCTTAGTGACGGGTCAAGGCGGGGAGCTGTTTTTT.

This clonotype was seen a handful of times. The CDR3 region has the DNA TGTGCCAGTAGTACCCAGTCATGGCGGAACACTGAAGCTTTCTTT. It translates to CASSTQSWRNTEAFF. This sequence joins TRBV19 and TRBJ1-1, with D unresolved. Germline V gene data show CDR1 as LNHDA and CDR2 as SQIVND (reference sequence). The CDR3 sequence is 15 residues long. V was pared by 4 bases and J by 1 base, with 13 bases between.

This clonotype was counted ten times or more. This chain joins TRBV7-2 and TRBJ2-7; D is tentatively TRBD1 or TRBD2 (5 bases each). Trimming pared 2 bases from V and 0 bases from J, leaving 8 bases between. From germline, CDR1 is SGHTA and CDR2 FQGNSA. There are 14 residues in the CDR3. CDR3 amino acids: CASSLWGSSYEQYF. CDR3 nucleotides: TGTGCCAGCAGCTTATGGGGGAGCTCCTACGAGCAGTACTTC.

This clonotype has ten or more counts. The chain carries TRBV21-1 and TRBJ1-2; the table assigns TRBD1, which was not confirmed against the DNA. TRBV21-1 is flagged as a pseudogene. CDR3 size: 15 residues. The CDR3 protein is CAIQQGCEANYGYTF. DNA of the CDR3: TGTGCCATACAACAGGGGTGCGAAGCTAACTATGGCTACACCTTC.

This clonotype has only a few counts. The genes are TRBV9 and TRBJ2-1, with TRBD1 identical over 10 bases. This CDR3 has 17 residues. Germline values: CDR1 SGDLS, CDR2 YYNGEE. Unmatched junction bases numbered 9, after V lost 1 base and J lost 5 bases. CDR3 protein: CASSVRRDRGSDNEQFF. The CDR3 DNA reads as TGTGCCAGCAGCGTACGCCGGGACAGGGGAAGCGACAATGAGCAGTTCTTC.